The 18 T cell receptor beta chains below were found in one sample sequenced in a study of OX40 agonist ivuxolimab in advanced cancers. Here immunoSEQ multiplex PCR was the method, and the copy in TCRdb shows in-frame clones only, minus some. The table shows 50,000 to 70,000 clones, with around 90% occurring only once. Sequenced material: CD4+ or CD8+ T cells sorted from blood, taken in a trial of the OX40 agonist ivuxolimab. The origin of the receptors is an adult with an advanced solid tumor such as melanoma, head and neck, liver or kidney cancer.

The chain joins TRBV28 to TRBJ1-2, with D unresolved. Germline CDR1 is MDHEN and CDR2 is SYDVKM. Trimming shortened V by 2 bases and J by 9 bases, and 13 bases separated the two germline ends. This CDR3 region has 13 residues. The CDR3 protein is CASSLMALSSYTF. The CDR3 region has the DNA TGTGCCAGCAGTTTAATGGCCCTTTCTAGCTACACCTTC.

This chain uses TRBV19 with TRBJ1-5, with 8 bases fitting TRBD1. The V gene's germline CDR1 is LNHDA and CDR2 SQIVND (reference sequence). The CDR3 has 13 amino acids. Trimming at V came to 3 bases and at J to 6 bases, leaving 1 base not matched to a gene. CDR3 DNA sequence: TGTGCCAGTAGTATGACAGGGGCTCAGCCCCAGCATTTT. Translating gives CASSMTGAQPQHF.

This chain uses TRBV30 with TRBJ2-1; 7 bases agree with TRBD1. The germline CDR1 and CDR2 sequences are GTSNPN and SVGIG (reference sequence). V was pared by 3 bases and J by 3 bases, with 5 bases of the junction left unmatched. This CDR3 spans 14 amino acids. Here the CDR3 DNA reads TGTGCCTGGAGCCGACAGGGCCTCTACAATGAGCAGTTCTTC. Amino acid sequence: CAWSRQGLYNEQFF.

The chain couples TRBV7-2 to TRBJ2-7; TRBD1 might be the D (6 bases). V shed 1 base and J shed 2 bases, with 12 bases lying between them. The V gene's germline CDR1 is SGHTA and CDR2 FQGNSA. The CDR3 loop spans 15 amino acids. CDR3 in amino acids: CASSLEGRGAYEQYF. In DNA form, the CDR3 reads TGTGCCAGCAGCTTAGAGGGCAGGGGCGCCTACGAGCAGTACTTC.

This chain uses TRBV7-8 with TRBJ1-1, with no clear D. Germline CDR1 reads SGHVS; CDR2 reads FQNEAQ. This CDR3 region has 13 residues. Trimming took 5 bases from V and 2 from J, leaving 9 bases between them. The CDR3 region has the DNA TGTGCCAGCAGCGTGGGTCCCAACACTGAAGCTTTCTTT. It is translated as CASSVGPNTEAFF.

This chain connects TRBV7-8 to TRBJ2-7; 11 bases agree with TRBD1. The trim removed 1 base at V and 4 bases at J, leaving 3 bases unmatched. This CDR3 region has 15 residues. Germline-derived CDR1 and CDR2 are SGHVS and FQNEAQ. The CDR3 loop reads CASSLGTGGGYEQYF. Written as DNA, the CDR3 is TGTGCCAGCAGCTTAGGGACAGGGGGCGGGTACGAGCAGTACTTC.

The V call is TRBV19, the J call TRBJ1-2, with D uncertain. V lost 2 bases and J lost 8, with 9 bases in between. Per germline, CDR1 LNHDA and CDR2 SQIVND (reference sequence). There are 12 residues in the CDR3. Here the CDR3 DNA reads TGTGCCAGTAGTATACGGCGTATCGGCTACACCTTC. As protein: CASSIRRIGYTF.

V gene TRBV18 combines with J gene TRBJ1-3; TRBD1 matches 7 bases. This CDR3 spans 16 amino acids. Per the germline V gene, CDR1 is KGHSH and CDR2 is LQKENI. V shed 2 bases, J shed 3 bases, and the junction held 7 bases outside the gene matches. In DNA, the CDR3 is TGTGCCAGCTCACCAAGTAGGGACAGAGTTGGAAACACCATATATTTT. Amino acid sequence: CASSPSRDRVGNTIYF.

As for this clone: The same CDR3 is also encoded by other DNA sequences in this sample. The chain employs TRBV9 and TRBJ1-1; D not resolved. The CDR3 loop spans 13 amino acids. The V gene's germline CDR1 is SGDLS and CDR2 YYNGEE. Trimming took 2 bases from V and 1 from J, leaving 6 bases between them. CDR3 nucleotide sequence: TGTGCCAGCAGCGTGATGGAGAACACTGAAGCTTTCTTT. This translates into CASSVMENTEAFF.

The chain links TRBV7-6 to TRBJ1-6, with D possibly TRBD1 on 6 matching bases. The germline V gene encodes CDR1 SGHVS and CDR2 FNYEAQ. V lost 5 bases and J lost 11, with 13 bases in between. The length of the CDR3 is 13 residues. CDR3: CASSVQGSAPLHF. The DNA of the CDR3 is TGTGCCAGCAGCGTACAGGGTAGTGCACCCCTCCACTTT.

This rearrangement joins TRBV7-6 to TRBJ1-6; D is unclear. The germline CDR1 and CDR2 sequences are SGHVS and FNYEAQ. The CDR3 loop spans 13 amino acids. V was shortened by 8 bases and J by 6 bases, with 11 bases between the two germline ends. As DNA, the CDR3 is TGTGCCAGCTCTTTACAGAGTAATTCACCCCTCCACTTT. It translates to CASSLQSNSPLHF.

The rearrangement links TRBV19 to TRBJ2-2; 8 bases are shared with TRBD2. Looked up from germline, CDR1 is LNHDA and CDR2 is SQIVND (reference sequence). V shed 3 bases, J shed 3 bases, and the junction held 6 bases outside the gene matches. This CDR3 has 16 residues. The CDR3 region is CASSIVTSGYTGELFF. For the CDR3, the DNA is TGTGCCAGTAGTATCGTAACTAGCGGATACACCGGGGAGCTGTTTTTT.

This chain joins TRBV10-3 and TRBJ2-1; the match to TRBD2 covers 7 bases. Per germline, CDR1 ENHRY and CDR2 SYGVKD. With V trimmed by 5 bases and J by 10 bases, 5 bases remained unmatched. The CDR3 spans 12 residues. The CDR3 region is CAISKQREEQFF. Written as DNA, the CDR3 is TGTGCCATCAGTAAGCAGCGGGAAGAGCAGTTCTTC.

The chain couples TRBV29-1 to TRBJ2-1, with D tentatively TRBD2 (5 bases). Germline lookup yields CDR1 SQVTM and CDR2 ANQGSEA. V was cut by 4 bases and J by 8 bases, with 21 bases left in between. The CDR3 sequence is 15 residues long. The chain's CDR3 is CSVVFSRAPGYEQFF. DNA for the CDR3: TGCAGCGTTGTATTTTCGAGAGCCCCGGGGTATGAGCAGTTCTTC.

This chain connects TRBV6-1 to TRBJ2-1; 8 bases align to TRBD2. The ends lost 4 bases at V and 12 bases at J; junction bases unmatched: 17. In germline, CDR1 is MNHNS, CDR2 SASEGT. CDR3 length: 16 amino acids. The CDR3 DNA follows: TGTGCCAGCAGTGGAGGGGGTAGCGGGGTTACAATGAGGCAGTTCTTC. Amino acid sequence: CASSGGGSGVTMRQFF.

The chain links TRBV7-9 to TRBJ2-3; 9 bases align to TRBD1. This CDR3 has 16 amino acids. From germline, CDR1 is SEHNR and CDR2 FQNEAQ (reference sequence). V was clipped by 5 bases and J by 4 bases; unmatched bases: 10. The CDR3 sequence is CASSRTTGGKSDTQYF. The CDR3 DNA reads as TGTGCCAGCAGCCGTACCACAGGGGGCAAATCAGATACGCAGTATTTT.

The chain is built from TRBV5-1 and TRBJ2-5; D might be TRBD1 (8 bases). This CDR3 is 17 amino acids long. Germline CDR1 reads SGHRS; CDR2 reads YFSETQ. V dropped 1 base and J dropped 4 bases, with 20 bases sitting between them. The CDR3 loop is CASSLLGQGGGGETQYF. In DNA form, the CDR3 reads TGCGCCAGCAGCTTGCTCGGACAGGGCGGGGGCGGAGAGACCCAGTACTTC.

The J gene is TRBJ1-1, the V gene TRBV5-1, with 7 bases lining up with TRBD1. Unmatched junction bases numbered 4, after V lost 0 bases and J lost 8 bases. The germline gives CDR1 SGHRS, CDR2 YFSETQ. The CDR3 covers 13 residues. The CDR3 DNA is TGCGCCAGCAGCTTGGGACAGGGACGAGAAGCTTTCTTT. Protein sequence: CASSLGQGREAFF.